This entry is about one T cell receptor (beta chain). The sample is drawn from a study of PD-1 blockade in mismatch repair-deficient tumors. Study background: Patients had 12 mismatch repair-deficient cancer types and were previously treated and progressing.

Assay: immunoSEQ multiplex PCR; the TCRdb copy retains only in-frame clones and omits some. The table has 120,000 or so clones, around 87% seen once; the top ten hold roughly 12%. The CDR3 contains 17 residues. With 2 bases clipped from V and 0 bases from J, the junction kept 6 bases outside the gene matches. Looked up from germline, CDR1 is SEHNR and CDR2 is FQNEAQ (reference sequence). The specimen was peripheral blood, collected 44 weeks after starting pembrolizumab. The rearrangement uses TRBV7-9 and TRBJ1-4; 7 bases fit TRBD1. This receptor was taken from an adult with mismatch repair-deficient cancer. CDR3 sequence: CASSLRGGTATNEKLFF. Here the CDR3 DNA reads TGTGCCAGCAGCTTAAGAGGGGGCACAGCAACTAATGAAAAACTGTTTTTT.